The source of this T cell receptor (beta chain) is a study of T cells in tuberculosis (dated by TCRdb to 2016 to 2019). Study-level background: To characterize T cells specific for the mycobacterial lipid antigen glucose monomycolate (GMM), the study used CD1B tetramers together with high-throughput TCR immunosequencing. IGRA-negative adolescents, IGRA-positive adolescents with latent tuberculosis and adults with active tuberculosis, more than 9 per group, were compared in a South African clinical cohort. Study-wide conclusions, independent of this receptor: Shorter CDR3-alpha lengths in active tuberculosis patients partly drove the smaller NN-distances, and the TCR-beta difference was not statistically significant. Smaller mean NN-distances to GMM-specific TCRs were observed in active tuberculosis TCR-alpha repertoires than in IGRA-negative controls, suggesting clonal expansion of GMM-specific TCRs. With the diverse GMM-specific repertoire as input, a classifier achieved roughly 89% accuracy (AUROC 0.7 to 0.95), whereas GEM motif frequencies as input gave 55% to 75% accuracy. Which clinical samples got chosen depended on the availability of cryopreserved specimens, and the active tuberculosis cases were adults, whereas the controls were adolescents.

TCR libraries were generated with the immunoSEQ multiplex PCR assay, using TCR-beta and/or TCR-alpha/delta assays for each sample. Amplified TCR libraries were sequenced on the Illumina high-throughput platform. For the original study's pipeline: Clustering and dimensionality reduction relied on pairwise TCRdist distances among GMM-specific receptors from T cells that were either sorted ex vivo or expanded in vitro. The score assigned to each clinical repertoire was mean NN-distance, meaning the average TCRdist to the nearest 10% of tetramer-positive reference sequences. GEM TCR motif frequency was calculated as the fraction of unique TCRs that matched known GEM sequences in V/J usage and CDR3 length. Active tuberculosis was classified by linear discriminant analysis with leave-one-out cross-validation, implemented in scikit-learn. As stored in TCRdb, this immuneACCESS dataset retains in-frame rearrangements with V and J assigned. A fraction of the clones does not appear; measured against another copy, unresolved V genes explain less than half of the discrepancy, and the remainder lacks a known reason. The DNA gave D and trimming, while V, J and clone size come from that table. This sample comprises 37,000 or so clones, 90% to 95% of them detected only once. Together, the top ten hold about 12% of the sample.

At study entry, a tuberculin skin test and the QuantiFERON-TB GOLD In-Tube IGRA were used to screen adolescents for latent tuberculosis infection. Immunosequencing was performed on unsorted cryopreserved PBMC and covered roughly 100,000 T cells per clinical donor on average. Eleven high schools in the Worcester region of the Western Cape, South Africa, served as enrollment sites for adolescents aged 12 to 18 years. Ten adolescents infected with M. tuberculosis and ten uninfected adolescents were chosen and matched for age and sex. Adolescent PBMC were isolated from freshly drawn heparinized blood by density centrifugation and cryopreserved. With respect to this clone: Its antigen target is currently unknown. The record has no base qualities; no much larger clone is one base away.

Material for sequencing was PBMCs. This receptor was obtained from a donor aged 10-30 years with latent tuberculosis or without tuberculosis infection. Some clones in this sample may be carry-over from other donors' samples.

The nucleotide sequence is given as TGTGCCAGTACGTCACTGCGTCAGGGCATAGATACGCAGTATTTT. Protein translation: CASTSLRQGIDTQYF. Rearrangement joined TRBV11-2 to TRBJ2-3, with TRBD1 as a weak D call on 5 bases. From the cysteine through the phenylalanine, the CDR3 covers 15 amino acids. Left in the record is the CDR3 DNA by itself, 45 bases read in frame from the first base. From the germline V gene, CDR1 is SGHAT and CDR2 is FQNNGV. V gives up 9 bases and J gives up 5 bases, and the segment between their germline ends measures 21 bases.